The following is a T cell receptor (beta chain) sequence with its context. The study drew participants aged about 18 to 89 years from some 23 US areas. In the authors' methods: Amplification with reference gene primers provided the estimates of nucleated cell counts. TCRdb's table, derived via immunoSEQ multiplex PCR, lists solely in-frame clones and lacks some. The V and J calls and clone size come from that table; D and trimming were worked out from the DNA. The table shows about 250,000 clones, with almost 85% occurring only once. The data belong to a study of blood T cell repertoires in COVID-19. Study background: PBMCs, B-cell-depleted T cells, or T cells were the source of the cDNA or gDNA that made up the material.

The CDR3 extends over 14 amino acids. CDR1 MNHEY and CDR2 SVGAGI come from the germline V gene. The V and J ends lost 5 bases and 6 bases, in that order; junction bases with no gene match: 3. The source of this sequence is a woman aged 45-65 years with acute COVID-19. The sample taken for sequencing was PBMCs or T cells enriched from blood (not recorded which). This chain links TRBV6-5 with TRBJ1-5; 11 bases align to TRBD1. The CDR3 region has the DNA TGTGCCAGCAGTCACGGGACAGGGGGTCAGCCCCAGCATTTT. This codes for CASSHGTGGQPQHF.